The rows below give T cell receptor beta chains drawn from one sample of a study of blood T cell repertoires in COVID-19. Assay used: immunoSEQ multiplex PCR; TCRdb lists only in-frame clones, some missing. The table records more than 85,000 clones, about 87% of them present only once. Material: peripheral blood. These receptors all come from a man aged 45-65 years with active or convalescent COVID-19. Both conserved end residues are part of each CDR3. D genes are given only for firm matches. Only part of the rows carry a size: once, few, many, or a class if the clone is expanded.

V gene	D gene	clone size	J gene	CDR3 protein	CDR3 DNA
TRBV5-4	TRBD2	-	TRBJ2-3	CASSLVTSGVLDTQYF	TGTGCCAGCAGCTTAGTGACTAGCGGGGTATTAGATACGCAGTATTTT
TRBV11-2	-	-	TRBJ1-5	CASSFFSNQPQHF	TGTGCCAGCAGTTTCTTTAGCAATCAGCCCCAGCATTTT
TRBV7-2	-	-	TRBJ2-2	CASSLAGANTGELFF	TGTGCCAGCAGCTTAGCGGGGGCTAACACCGGGGAGCTGTTTTTT
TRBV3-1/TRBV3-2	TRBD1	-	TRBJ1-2	CASSPGQGAYGYGYTF	TGTGCCAGCAGCCCTGGACAGGGGGCGTATGGGTATGGCTACACCTTC
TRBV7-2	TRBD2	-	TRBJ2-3	CASSSRSGGPRDTQYF	TGTGCCAGCAGCTCCCGTAGCGGGGGGCCGCGGGATACGCAGTATTTT
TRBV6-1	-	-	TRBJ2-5	CASSEAGFPHEAQYF	TGTGCCAGCAGTGAAGCTGGATTTCCTCACGAGGCCCAGTACTTC
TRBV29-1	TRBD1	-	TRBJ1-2	CSVDPGGAGYGYTF	TGCAGCGTTGACCCAGGGGGCGCAGGCTATGGCTACACCTTC
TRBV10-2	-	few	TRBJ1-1	CATSRGTKSEAFF	TGCGCCACTTCAAGGGGTACGAAGTCTGAAGCTTTCTTT
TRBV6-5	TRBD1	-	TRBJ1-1	CASRLTGVRSEAFF	TGTGCCAGCAGACTTACAGGGGTCCGAAGTGAAGCTTTCTTT
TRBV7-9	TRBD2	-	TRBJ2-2	CASSETSGGYTGELFF	TGTGCCAGCAGCGAAACTAGCGGGGGGTACACCGGGGAGCTGTTTTTT
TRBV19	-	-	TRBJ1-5	CASSIASGPQHF	TGTGCCAGTAGTATAGCTTCGGGGCCCCAGCATTTT
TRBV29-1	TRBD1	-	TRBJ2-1	CSVAGQEMYNEQFF	TGCAGCGTTGCAGGACAGGAGATGTACAATGAGCAGTTCTTC
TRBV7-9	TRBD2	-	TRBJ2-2	CASSPSGGYTGELFF	TGTGCCAGCAGCCCTAGCGGGGGCTACACCGGGGAGCTGTTTTTT
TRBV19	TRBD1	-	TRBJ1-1	CASSIPGTVSMNTEAFF	TGTGCCAGTAGTATCCCCGGGACAGTGAGCATGAACACTGAAGCTTTCTTT
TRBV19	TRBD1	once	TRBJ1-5	CASRTRQGTLDNQPQHF	TGTGCCAGTAGGACTAGACAGGGGACGTTGGATAATCAGCCCCAGCATTTT
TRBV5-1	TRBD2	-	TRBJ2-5	CASSISSGGGQETQYF	TGCGCCAGCAGCATCTCCAGCGGGGGGGGCCAAGAGACCCAGTACTTC
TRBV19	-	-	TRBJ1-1	CASMGPGTLNTEAFF	TGTGCCAGTATGGGGCCCGGGACACTGAACACTGAAGCTTTCTTT
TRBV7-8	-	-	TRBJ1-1	CASSSGGDTEAFF	TGTGCCAGCAGCTCGGGAGGGGACACTGAAGCTTTCTTT
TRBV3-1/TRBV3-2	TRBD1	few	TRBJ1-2	CASSSTGGRNYGYTF	TGTGCCAGCAGCTCGACAGGGGGCAGGAACTATGGCTACACCTTC
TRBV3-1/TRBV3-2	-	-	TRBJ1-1	CASSPLGAEAFF	TGTGCCAGCAGCCCCTTGGGGGCGGAAGCTTTCTTT
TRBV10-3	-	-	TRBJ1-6	CAISDPTRVEDSPLHF	TGTGCCATCAGTGATCCCACCAGGGTCGAAGACTCACCCCTCCACTTT
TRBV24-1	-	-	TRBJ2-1	CATSRQVKGEQFF	TGTGCCACCAGCCGACAGGTTAAGGGTGAGCAGTTCTTC